This T cell receptor (beta chain) was captured by sequencing in a study of blood T cell repertoires in COVID-19. Repertoires were generated with immunoSEQ multiplex PCR, while TCRdb's copy carries only in-frame clones and drops some. The data show some 26,000 clones, with roughly 80% seen just once and about 53% held by the top ten. V lost 4 bases and J 0 bases, leaving 4 bases between the germline ends. The CDR3 totals 13 residues. CDR1 is MRHNA and CDR2 is SNTAGT in the germline V gene. The sample taken for sequencing was peripheral blood. V gene TRBV6-4 combines with J gene TRBJ1-5; no reliable D call. The sequence derives from a man aged 50-60 years with active or convalescent COVID-19. The chain's CDR3 is CASSVNSNQPQHF. The CDR3 DNA is TGTGCCAGCAGTGTTAATAGCAATCAGCCCCAGCATTTT.